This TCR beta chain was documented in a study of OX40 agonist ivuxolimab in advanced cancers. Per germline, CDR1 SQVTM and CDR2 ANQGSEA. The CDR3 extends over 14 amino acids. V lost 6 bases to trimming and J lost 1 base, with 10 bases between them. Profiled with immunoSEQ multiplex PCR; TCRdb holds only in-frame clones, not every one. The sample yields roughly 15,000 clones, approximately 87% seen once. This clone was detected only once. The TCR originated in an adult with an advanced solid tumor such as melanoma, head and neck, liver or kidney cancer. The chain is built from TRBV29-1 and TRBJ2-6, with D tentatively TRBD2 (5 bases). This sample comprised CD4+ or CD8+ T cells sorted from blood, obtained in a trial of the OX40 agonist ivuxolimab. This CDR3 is CSVRPGSGANVLTF. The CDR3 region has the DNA TGCAGCGTCAGACCGGGGTCTGGGGCCAACGTCCTGACTTTC.